This TCR beta chain was identified in a study of CD8 T cells in ankylosing spondylitis. Overall study results and limits: Some of the motif variants had earlier been found in reactive arthritis patients' fluid and blood. The study looked at matched synovial fluid samples from ankylosing spondylitis patients. Disease-linked clones were reported to be significantly enriched there. Seemingly characteristic of ankylosing spondylitis blood was a TCR beta motif consisting of 7 or 8 highly homologous variants.

A quantitative 5'-RACE method, one with molecular barcodes, was used to make TCR beta libraries. A single record per CDR3 protein comes from TCRdb applying MiXCR to the 5' RACE reads. The table has approximately 400,000 distinct CDR3 sequences, over 15% seen once. Comments on this clonotype: Its antigen is undetermined.

CDR1 MGHRA and CDR2 YSYEKL come from the germline V gene. V was clipped by 6 bases and J by 2 bases, with 11 bases between them. The CDR3 extends over 13 amino acids. This TCR came from a male donor with ankylosing spondylitis. J is TRBJ2-7 and V is TRBV4-1; D is unresolved. Material: blood, either unsorted or a sorted T cell fraction (not recorded which). The CDR3 reads CASRVQDPYEQYF. The DNA of the CDR3 is TGCGCCAGCAGAGTCCAAGACCCCTACGAGCAGTACTTC.